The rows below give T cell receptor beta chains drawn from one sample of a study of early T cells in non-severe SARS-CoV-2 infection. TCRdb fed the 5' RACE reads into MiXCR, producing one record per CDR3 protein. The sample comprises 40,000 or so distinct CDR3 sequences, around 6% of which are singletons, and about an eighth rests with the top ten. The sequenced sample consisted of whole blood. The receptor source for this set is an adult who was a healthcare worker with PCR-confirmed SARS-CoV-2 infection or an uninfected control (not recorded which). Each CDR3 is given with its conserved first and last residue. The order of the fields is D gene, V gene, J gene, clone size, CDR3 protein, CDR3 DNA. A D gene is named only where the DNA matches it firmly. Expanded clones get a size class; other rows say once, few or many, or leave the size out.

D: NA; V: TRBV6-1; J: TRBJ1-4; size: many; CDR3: CASSGSGINEKLFF; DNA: TGTGCCAGCAGTGGTTCGGGGATTAATGAAAAACTGTTTTTT
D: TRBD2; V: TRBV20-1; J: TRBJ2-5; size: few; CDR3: CSASPLRGSGAQETQYF; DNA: TGCAGTGCTAGCCCCCTCCGAGGTAGCGGGGCCCAAGAGACCCAGTACTTC
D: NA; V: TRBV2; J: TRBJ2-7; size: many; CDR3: CASSEDLRLEQYF; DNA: TGTGCCAGCAGTGAGGACCTGAGATTGGAGCAGTACTTC
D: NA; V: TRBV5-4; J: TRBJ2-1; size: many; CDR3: CASSPLSWPYNEQFF; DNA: TGTGCCAGCAGCCCTCTCTCTTGGCCCTACAATGAGCAGTTCTTC
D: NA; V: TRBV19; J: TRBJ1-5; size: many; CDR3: CASSWDEDQPQHF; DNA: TGTGCCAGTAGTTGGGACGAGGATCAGCCCCAGCATTTT
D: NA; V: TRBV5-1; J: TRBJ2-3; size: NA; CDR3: CASSSPQGPDTQYF; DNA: TGCGCCAGCAGCTCCCCTCAGGGTCCTGATACGCAGTATTTT
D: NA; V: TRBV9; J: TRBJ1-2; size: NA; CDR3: CASSAGETNGYTF; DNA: TGTGCCAGCAGCGCAGGGGAGACAAATGGCTACACCTTC
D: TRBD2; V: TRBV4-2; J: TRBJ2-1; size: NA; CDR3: CASSQEAGGHNEQFF; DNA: TGTGCCAGCAGCCAAGAAGCGGGGGGGCACAATGAGCAGTTCTTC
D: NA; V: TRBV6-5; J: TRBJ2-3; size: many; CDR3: CASSVDGESWDTDTQYF; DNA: TGTGCCAGCAGTGTGGATGGGGAGTCTTGGGACACAGATACGCAGTATTTT
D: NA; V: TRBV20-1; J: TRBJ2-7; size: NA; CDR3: CSASAPGDHYEQYF; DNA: TGCAGTGCTAGCGCCCCCGGGGACCACTACGAGCAGTACTTC
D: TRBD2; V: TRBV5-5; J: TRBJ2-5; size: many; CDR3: CASSWGTSQETQYF; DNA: TGTGCCAGCAGCTGGGGGACTAGCCAAGAGACCCAGTACTTC
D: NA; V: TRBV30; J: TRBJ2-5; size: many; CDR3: CACSGVGETQYF; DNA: TGTGCCTGTTCGGGGGTGGGGGAGACCCAGTACTTC
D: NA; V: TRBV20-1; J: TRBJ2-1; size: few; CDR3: CSAPSGPSSYNEQFF; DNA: TGCAGTGCCCCCTCGGGCCCGAGCTCCTACAATGAGCAGTTCTTC
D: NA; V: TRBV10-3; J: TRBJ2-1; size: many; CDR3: CAISESGPTEQFF; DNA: TGTGCCATCAGTGAGTCGGGACCGACTGAGCAGTTCTTC
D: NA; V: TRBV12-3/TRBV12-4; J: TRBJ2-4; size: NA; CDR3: CASSPSRPGSKNIQYF; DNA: TGTGCCAGCAGTCCGAGTCGTCCGGGGTCAAAAAACATTCAGTACTTC
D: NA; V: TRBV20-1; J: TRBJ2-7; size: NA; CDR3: CSARDWGEYTYEQYF; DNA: TGCAGTGCTAGAGATTGGGGGGAGTACACCTACGAGCAGTACTTC
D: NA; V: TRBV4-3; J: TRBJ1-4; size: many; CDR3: CASSQDGRVRTNEKLFF; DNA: TGCGCCAGCAGCCAAGATGGCAGGGTTAGAACTAATGAAAAACTGTTTTTT
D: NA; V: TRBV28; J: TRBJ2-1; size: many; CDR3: CALRRGSIFGEQFF; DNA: TGTGCCTTGAGAAGGGGCTCGATATTTGGTGAGCAGTTCTTC
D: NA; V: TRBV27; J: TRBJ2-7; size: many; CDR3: CASSFQGSIHEQYF; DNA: TGTGCCAGCAGTTTTCAGGGTTCGATCCACGAGCAGTACTTC
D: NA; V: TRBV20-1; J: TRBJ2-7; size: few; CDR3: CSALNYEQYF; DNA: TGCAGTGCTCTGAATTACGAGCAGTACTTC
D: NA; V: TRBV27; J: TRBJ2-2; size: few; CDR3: CASSLRGTNTGELFF; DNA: TGTGCCAGCAGCCTTCGCGGCACGAACACCGGGGAGCTGTTTTTT
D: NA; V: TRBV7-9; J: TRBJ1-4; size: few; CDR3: CASSPPAGNNEKLFF; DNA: TGTGCCAGCAGCCCTCCGGCAGGCAATAATGAAAAACTGTTTTTT
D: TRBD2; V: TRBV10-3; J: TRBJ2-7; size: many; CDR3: CAISESAGGRPYEQYF; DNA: TGTGCCATCAGTGAGTCTGCGGGGGGCCGTCCCTACGAGCAGTACTTC
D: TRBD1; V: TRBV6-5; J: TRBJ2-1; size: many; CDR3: CASSYPRQGSSYNEQFF; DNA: TGTGCCAGCAGTTACCCCCGACAGGGAAGCTCCTACAATGAGCAGTTCTTC
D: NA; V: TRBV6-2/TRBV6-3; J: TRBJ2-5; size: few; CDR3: CASGRQGGYQETQYF; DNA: TGTGCCAGCGGACGACAGGGAGGGTACCAAGAGACCCAGTACTTC
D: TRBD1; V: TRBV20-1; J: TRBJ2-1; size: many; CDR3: CSARVTGARHNEQFF; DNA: TGCAGTGCTAGAGTTACAGGGGCCCGGCACAATGAGCAGTTCTTC
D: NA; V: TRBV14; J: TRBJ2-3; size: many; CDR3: CASSQEVMDTQYF; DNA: TGTGCCAGCAGCCAAGAGGTCATGGATACGCAGTATTTT